Below are 27 T cell receptor beta chains sequenced from a single sample in a study of blood T cell repertoires in COVID-19. Method: immunoSEQ multiplex PCR; TCRdb's copy keeps in-frame clones and lacks some. Of nearly 350,000 clones listed, approximately 84% are singletons. The sequenced material came from PBMCs or T cells enriched from blood (not recorded which). Every receptor here comes from a woman aged 30 to 39 who had recovered from COVID-19.

The gene calls are TRBV28 and TRBJ2-3; D is undetermined. Trimming stripped 2 bases from V and 0 bases from J, with 18 bases between. CDR1 is MDHEN, CDR2 SYDVKM, per germline. There are 18 residues in the CDR3. DNA of the CDR3: TGTGCCAGCAGTTTACGTGGCTGGGCACGCCGAAGCACAGATACGCAGTATTTT. Its translation is CASSLRGWARRSTDTQYF.

V gene TRBV6-5 combines with J gene TRBJ2-1; 7 bases fit TRBD1. The V gene end was trimmed by 6 bases and the J gene end by 4 bases; junction bases not matched to a gene: 9. Germline CDR1 reads MNHEY; CDR2 reads SVGAGI. This CDR3 has 15 amino acids. The CDR3 sequence is CASSQLQGQYNEQFF. CDR3 DNA: TGTGCCAGCAGCCAATTACAGGGGCAATACAATGAGCAGTTCTTC.

The genes are TRBV5-1 and TRBJ1-4; D possibly corresponds to TRBD1 (5 bases). The V end lost 0 bases, the J end lost 5 bases, and 11 bases lay between the germline ends. CDR1 SGHRS and CDR2 YFSETQ come from the germline V gene. CDR3 size: 15 residues. CDR3 sequence (DNA): TGCGCCAGCAGCTTGGGACAGATCCCCAATGAAAAACTGTTTTTT. This translates into CASSLGQIPNEKLFF.

This rearrangement joins TRBV28 to TRBJ1-6; D is undetermined. The CDR3 length is 13 residues. The V gene lost 8 bases and the J gene lost 8 bases, with 13 bases spanning the gap. CDR1 is MDHEN, CDR2 SYDVKM, per germline. The CDR3 loop reads CASREGRDSPLHF. In nucleotides, the CDR3 is TGTGCCAGCCGGGAAGGGAGAGATTCACCCCTCCACTTT.

CDR3 sequence: CASSRTGPLNTEAFF. DNA of the CDR3: TGTGCCAGCAGCCGAACAGGCCCTTTGAACACTGAAGCTTTCTTT. The J gene is TRBJ1-1, the V gene TRBV6-5; tentatively, D is TRBD1 (5 bases). This CDR3 spans 15 amino acids. CDR1 MNHEY and CDR2 SVGAGI come from the germline V gene. V was pared by 6 bases and J by 0 bases, with 14 bases between.

CDR3 in DNA: TGTGCCAGCAGACCCGACAGATTCTATGGCTACACCTTC. The encoded protein is CASRPDRFYGYTF. This chain uses TRBV6-5 with TRBJ1-2; D possibly corresponds to TRBD1 (5 bases). The CDR3 runs 13 residues. Between the trimmed V and J ends, which lost 6 bases and 4 bases, there was a span of 12 bases. The germline gives CDR1 MNHEY, CDR2 SVGAGI.

The chain has TRBV5-4 and TRBJ2-5; D may be TRBD2 (6 bases). Trimming took off 4 bases at V and 1 base at J, with 14 bases between the two ends. Per germline, CDR1 SGHNT and CDR2 YYREEE (reference sequence). This CDR3 comprises 15 residues. CDR3 sequence reads: CASSPPAGTQETQYF. The CDR3 nucleotides are TGTGCCAGCAGCCCCCCGGCGGGGACCCAAGAGACCCAGTACTTC.

This rearrangement joins TRBV18 to TRBJ2-2; tentatively, D is TRBD2 (6 bases). The CDR3 loop spans 18 amino acids. The germline V gene encodes CDR1 KGHSH and CDR2 LQKENI. V shed 4 bases and J shed 0 bases, with 18 bases lying between them. The CDR3, as DNA: TGTGCCAGCTCACGGGCTCAGGTTGGAGGGCCGAACACCGGGGAGCTGTTTTTT. Amino acid sequence: CASSRAQVGGPNTGELFF.

V and J are TRBV7-9 and TRBJ2-5, with D uncertain. Germline V gene lookup returns CDR1 SEHNR and CDR2 FQNEAQ (reference sequence). Deletions cut 5 bases from V and 2 bases from J, with 15 bases between. This CDR3 has 15 amino acids. CDR3 loop: CASSLRRSLQETQYF. The CDR3 DNA sequence: TGTGCCAGCAGCCTCCGGCGGTCTCTGCAAGAGACCCAGTACTTC.

The chain joins TRBV28 to TRBJ2-7; maybe TRBD1 (6 bases). Trimming took off 5 bases at V and 1 base at J, with 12 bases between the two ends. This CDR3 comprises 14 residues. The V gene's germline CDR1 is MDHEN and CDR2 SYDVKM. The CDR3 region has the DNA TGTGCCAGCAGTGAAAACAGGGTTTCCTACGAGCAGTACTTC. Amino acid sequence: CASSENRVSYEQYF.

V and J are TRBV5-4 and TRBJ2-1; TRBD1 agrees at 9 bases. The V segment lost 4 bases and the J segment 1 base; nucleotides outside the gene matches: 3. The CDR3 runs to 15 residues. Germline CDR1 and CDR2: SGHNT and YYREEE (reference sequence). As DNA, the CDR3 is TGTGCCAGCAGCCGGGACAGGGTTTCCTACAATGAGCAGTTCTTC. It specifies CASSRDRVSYNEQFF.

As for this clone: Other DNA sequences of this sample code for an identical CDR3. The rearrangement joins TRBV19 to TRBJ1-4; weak D call: TRBD1 (6 bases). Trimming left V 5 bases short and J 7 bases short, with 8 bases between. The CDR3 loop spans 12 amino acids. In germline, CDR1 is LNHDA, CDR2 SQIVND (reference sequence). The CDR3 spells CASSRGGEKLFF. In DNA form, the CDR3 reads TGTGCCAGTAGTCGAGGGGGTGAAAAACTGTTTTTT.

The rearrangement links TRBV6-1 to TRBJ1-5; TRBD1 is a possible D gene (5 bases). Germline V gene data show CDR1 as MNHNS and CDR2 as SASEGT. The germline V and J ends were trimmed by 3 bases and 5 bases, with 11 bases remaining between them. This CDR3 has 14 residues. The DNA of the CDR3 is TGTGCCAGCAGTGAGGTAGCAGGGTATCAGCCCCAGCATTTT. Protein product: CASSEVAGYQPQHF.

This clone was recorded only once. The chain is built from TRBV3-1 (or the pseudogene TRBV3-2) and TRBJ1-2; a weak D match, TRBD1 (5 bases). V gave up 4 bases and J gave up 4 bases, with 10 bases separating them. The CDR3 has 13 residues. Germline V lookup: CDR1 LGHDT, CDR2 YNNKEL (reference sequence). Here the CDR3 DNA reads TGTGCCAGCAGCCCGACAGCCTCCTATGGCTACACCTTC. Translation: CASSPTASYGYTF.

The rearrangement uses TRBV18 and TRBJ2-5, with 8 bases lining up with TRBD1. This CDR3 region has 15 residues. Looked up from germline, CDR1 is KGHSH and CDR2 is LQKENI. The junction had 7 bases not matched to a gene; V was cut back by 5 bases and J by 2 bases. CDR3 amino acids: CASSEATGGQETQYF. The CDR3 nucleotides are TGTGCCAGCTCAGAGGCAACAGGGGGTCAAGAGACCCAGTACTTC.

This rearrangement joins TRBV29-1 to TRBJ2-7; tentatively, D is TRBD1 (6 bases). The ends were cut back, 6 bases at V and 0 bases at J, with 12 bases in the middle. CDR1 and CDR2 from the germline V gene are SQVTM and ANQGSEA. CDR3 length equals 13 residues. CDR3: CSVTGQLSYEQYF. The CDR3 bases are TGCAGCGTGACAGGTCAACTCTCCTACGAGCAGTACTTC.

This chain links TRBV6-2 or TRBV6-3 with TRBJ2-7; TRBD1 aligns across 8 bases. The CDR3 totals 14 residues. V shed 6 bases, J shed 2 bases, and the junction held 6 bases outside the gene matches. Germline assignment: CDR1 MNHEY and CDR2 SVGEGT. The DNA for the CDR3 is TGTGCCAGCAGCCGCAACAGGGGGACCTACGAGCAGTACTTC. The encoded protein is CASSRNRGTYEQYF.

V and J are TRBV15 and TRBJ2-7; TRBD2 matches at 8 bases. The CDR3 runs to 18 residues. CDR1 is LNHNV, CDR2 YYDKDF, per germline (reference sequence). V lost 5 bases to trimming and J lost 0 bases; unmatched junction nucleotides: 15. In DNA, the CDR3 is TGTGCCACCAGCCCCTCCCCGTCTCTGAGCGGGAGCTCCTACGAGCAGTACTTC. Translated: CATSPSPSLSGSSYEQYF.

This chain links TRBV2 with TRBJ2-7; 8 bases align to TRBD2. Germline assignment: CDR1 SNHLY and CDR2 FYNNEI. The CDR3 is 15 amino acids. Trimming at V came to 6 bases and at J to 2 bases, leaving 9 bases not matched to a gene. CDR3 amino acids: CASRTETGGAYEQYF. CDR3 nucleotides: TGTGCCAGCAGGACCGAGACCGGGGGGGCCTACGAGCAGTACTTC. Full variable domain (rest looked up from reference TRBV2 and TRBJ2-7): EPEVTQTPSHQVTQMGQEVILRCVPISNHLYFYWYRQILGQKVEFLVSFYNNEISEKSEIFDDQFSVERPDGSNFTLKIRSTKLEDSAMYFCASRTETGGAYEQYFGPGTRLTVT.

This chain joins TRBV2 and TRBJ2-5; 8 positions agree with TRBD2. The V segment lost 6 bases and the J segment 4 bases; nucleotides outside the gene matches: 4. Germline-derived CDR1 and CDR2 are SNHLY and FYNNEI. The CDR3 has 13 amino acids. The CDR3 sequence is CASRPSGGETQYF. The CDR3 nucleotides read TGTGCCAGCAGGCCGAGCGGGGGAGAGACCCAGTACTTC. The entire variable domain, with the rest obtained from reference TRBV2 and TRBJ2-5, is as follows: EPEVTQTPSHQVTQMGQEVILRCVPISNHLYFYWYRQILGQKVEFLVSFYNNEISEKSEIFDDQFSVERPDGSNFTLKIRSTKLEDSAMYFCASRPSGGETQYFGPGTRLLVL.

The DNA of the CDR3 is TGTGCCAGCAGCCTTCAGACAGGGGGCTCCTACGAGCAGTACTTC. This translates into CASSLQTGGSYEQYF. This sequence joins TRBV3-1 (or the pseudogene TRBV3-2) and TRBJ2-7; 9 positions match TRBD1. CDR1 is LGHDT and CDR2 is YNNKEL in the germline V gene (reference sequence). The V gene end was trimmed by 4 bases and the J gene end by 0 bases; junction bases not matched to a gene: 4. CDR3 length: 15 residues.

The chain recombines TRBV5-4 with TRBJ1-6; D call uncertain. This CDR3 has 16 residues. The ends were cut back, 2 bases at V and 0 bases at J, with 9 bases in the middle. Looked up from germline, CDR1 is SGHNT and CDR2 is YYREEE (reference sequence). CDR3 loop: CASSFGQDSYNSPLHF. The DNA for the CDR3 is TGTGCCAGCAGCTTTGGCCAGGACTCCTATAATTCACCCCTCCACTTT.

This clone was detected only once. The chain uses TRBV5-1 and TRBJ2-1, with TRBD1 identical over 8 bases. Trimming cost V 4 bases and J 2 bases; bases outside gene matches: 5. The CDR3 covers 15 residues. The germline V gene has CDR1 SGHRS and CDR2 YFSETQ. The CDR3 loop reads CASSLTGGPYNEQFF. The CDR3 nucleotides are TGCGCCAGCAGCCTCACAGGGGGACCCTACAATGAGCAGTTCTTC. Filled out from reference TRBV5-1 and TRBJ2-1, the complete variable domain reads KAGVTQTPRYLIKTRGQQVTLSCSPISGHRSVSWYQQTPGQGLQFLFEYFSETQRNKGNFPGRFSGRQFSNSRSEMNVSTLELGDSALYLCASSLTGGPYNEQFFGPGTRLTVL.

This sequence joins TRBV5-1 and TRBJ2-3; 7 bases agree with TRBD1. J was trimmed by 9 bases and V by 0 bases; bases with no gene match: 7. Per the germline V gene, CDR1 is SGHRS and CDR2 is YFSETQ. The CDR3 spans 14 residues. The CDR3 region has the DNA TGCGCCAGCAGCTTGGCCGACAGGGAGAGGACGCAGTATTTT. Translating it yields CASSLADRERTQYF.

The rearrangement uses TRBV18 and TRBJ1-2; 10 bases line up with TRBD1. Trimming removed 3 bases from V and 4 bases from J; junction bases left unmatched: 5. Per the germline V gene, CDR1 is KGHSH and CDR2 is LQKENI. This CDR3 region has 15 residues. CDR3 DNA sequence: TGTGCCAGCTCACCCGGGACAGGGGCGAGCTATGGCTACACCTTC. It specifies CASSPGTGASYGYTF.

The rearrangement links TRBV6-5 to TRBJ2-2; D is ambiguous. Trimming took 2 bases from V and 6 from J, leaving 7 bases between them. Germline V gene lookup returns CDR1 MNHEY and CDR2 SVGAGI. This CDR3 spans 13 amino acids. Written as DNA, the CDR3 is TGTGCCAGCAGTTACACGAGGTCCGGGGAGCTGTTTTTT. Its protein is CASSYTRSGELFF.

This chain connects TRBV5-1 to TRBJ1-1; possible D gene TRBD1, 5 bases. This CDR3 region has 13 residues. Germline CDR1 reads SGHRS; CDR2 reads YFSETQ. The germline V and J ends were trimmed by 3 bases and 5 bases, with 11 bases remaining between them. The CDR3 spells CASSSDRGTEAFF. DNA of the CDR3: TGCGCCAGCAGCTCCGATAGGGGTACTGAAGCTTTCTTT.